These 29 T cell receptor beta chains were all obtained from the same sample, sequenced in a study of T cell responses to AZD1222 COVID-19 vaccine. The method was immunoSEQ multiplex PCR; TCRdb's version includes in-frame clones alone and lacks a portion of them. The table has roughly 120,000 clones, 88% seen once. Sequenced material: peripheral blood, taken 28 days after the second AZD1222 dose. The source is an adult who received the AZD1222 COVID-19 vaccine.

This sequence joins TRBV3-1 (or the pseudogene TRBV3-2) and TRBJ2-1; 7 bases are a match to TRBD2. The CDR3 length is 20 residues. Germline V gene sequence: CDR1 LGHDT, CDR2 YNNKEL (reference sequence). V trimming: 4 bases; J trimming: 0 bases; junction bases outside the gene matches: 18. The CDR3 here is CASSRSRRETSRYSYNEQFF. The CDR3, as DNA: TGTGCCAGCAGCCGTTCAAGAAGAGAGACTAGCCGCTACTCCTACAATGAGCAGTTCTTC.

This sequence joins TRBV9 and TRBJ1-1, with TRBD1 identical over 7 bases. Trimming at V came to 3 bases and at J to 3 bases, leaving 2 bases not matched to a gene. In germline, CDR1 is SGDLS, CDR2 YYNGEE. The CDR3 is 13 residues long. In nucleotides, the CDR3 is TGTGCCAGCAGCGAGGGGACAGACACTGAAGCTTTCTTT. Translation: CASSEGTDTEAFF.

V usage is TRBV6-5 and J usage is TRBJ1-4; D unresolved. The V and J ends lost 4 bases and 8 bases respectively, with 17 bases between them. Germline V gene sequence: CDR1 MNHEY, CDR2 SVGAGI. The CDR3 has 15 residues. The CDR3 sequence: CASSFEPARREKLFF. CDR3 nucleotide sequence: TGTGCCAGCAGTTTTGAACCCGCTCGGCGGGAAAAACTGTTTTTT.

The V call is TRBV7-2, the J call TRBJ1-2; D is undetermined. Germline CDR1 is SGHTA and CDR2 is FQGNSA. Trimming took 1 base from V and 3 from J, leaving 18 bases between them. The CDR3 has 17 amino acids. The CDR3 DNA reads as TGTGCCAGCAGCTTAGGTGGAGGCCTGGGCACCTACTATGGCTACACCTTC. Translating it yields CASSLGGGLGTYYGYTF. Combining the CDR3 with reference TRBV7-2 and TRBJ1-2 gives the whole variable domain GAGVSQSPSNKVTEKGKDVELRCDPISGHTALYWYRQSLGQGLEFLIYFQGNSAPDKSGLPSDRFSAERTGGSVSTLTIQRTQQEDSAVYLCASSLGGGLGTYYGYTFGSGTRLTVV.

The CDR3 nucleotides read TGTGCCAGCAGCCCGTACGATGAGGAAGACGAGCAGTACTTC. This gives the protein CASSPYDEEDEQYF. The chain links TRBV11-2 to TRBJ2-7, with D unresolved. Trimming cost V 5 bases and J 5 bases, with 16 bases left between them. This CDR3 has 14 amino acids. CDR1 is SGHAT, CDR2 FQNNGV, per germline.

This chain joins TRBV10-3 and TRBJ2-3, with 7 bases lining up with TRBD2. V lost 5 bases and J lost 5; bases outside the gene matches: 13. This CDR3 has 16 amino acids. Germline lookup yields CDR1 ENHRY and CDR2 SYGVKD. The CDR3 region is CAISPMSGAGVDTQYF. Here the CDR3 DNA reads TGTGCCATCAGTCCCATGAGCGGGGCGGGTGTAGATACGCAGTATTTT.

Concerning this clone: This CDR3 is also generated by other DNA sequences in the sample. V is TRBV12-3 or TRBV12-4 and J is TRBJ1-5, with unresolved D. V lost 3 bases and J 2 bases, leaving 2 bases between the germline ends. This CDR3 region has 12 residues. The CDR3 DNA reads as TGTGCCAGCAGTTTTCGCAATCAGCCCCAGCATTTT. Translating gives CASSFRNQPQHF.

The CDR3 reads CAIRGQTLNTEAFF. The CDR3 nucleotides are TGTGCCATCAGGGGACAGACCTTGAACACTGAAGCTTTCTTT. This sequence joins TRBV10-3 and TRBJ1-1, with 7 nucleotides matching TRBD1. Germline trimming cut 6 bases from V and 0 bases from J; bases unmatched to any gene: 4. The CDR3 is 14 residues long. CDR1 ENHRY and CDR2 SYGVKD come from the germline V gene.

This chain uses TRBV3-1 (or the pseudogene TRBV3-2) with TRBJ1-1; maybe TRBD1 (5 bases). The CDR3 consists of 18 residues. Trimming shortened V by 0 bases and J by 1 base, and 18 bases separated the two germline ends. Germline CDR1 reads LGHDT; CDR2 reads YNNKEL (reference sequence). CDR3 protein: CASSQDAGSIIRNTEAFF. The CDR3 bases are TGTGCCAGCAGCCAAGATGCAGGGTCGATAATCCGGAACACTGAAGCTTTCTTT.

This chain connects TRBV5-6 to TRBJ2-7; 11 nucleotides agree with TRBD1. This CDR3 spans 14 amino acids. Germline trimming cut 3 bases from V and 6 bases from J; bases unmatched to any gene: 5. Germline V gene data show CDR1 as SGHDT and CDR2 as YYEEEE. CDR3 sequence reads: CASSYGQGAPEQYF. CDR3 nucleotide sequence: TGTGCCAGCAGCTACGGACAGGGGGCCCCCGAGCAGTACTTC.

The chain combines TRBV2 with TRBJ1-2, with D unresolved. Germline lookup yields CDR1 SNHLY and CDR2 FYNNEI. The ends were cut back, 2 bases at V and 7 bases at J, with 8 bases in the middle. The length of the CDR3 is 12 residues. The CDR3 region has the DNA TGTGCCAGCAGTGAATTCCCCGGTGGCTACACCTTC. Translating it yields CASSEFPGGYTF.

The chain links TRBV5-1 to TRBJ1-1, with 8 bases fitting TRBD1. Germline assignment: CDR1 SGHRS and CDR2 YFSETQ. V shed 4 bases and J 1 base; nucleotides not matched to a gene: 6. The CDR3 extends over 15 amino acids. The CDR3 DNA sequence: TGCGCCAGCAGCAGACAGGGGCGGGGGAACACTGAAGCTTTCTTT. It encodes CASSRQGRGNTEAFF.

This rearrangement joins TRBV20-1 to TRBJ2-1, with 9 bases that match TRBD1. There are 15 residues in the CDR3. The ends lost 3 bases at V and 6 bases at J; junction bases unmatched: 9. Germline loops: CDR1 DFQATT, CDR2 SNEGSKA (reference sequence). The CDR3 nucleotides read TGCAGTGCTAGTGGGGGACAGGGAGATATCAATGAGCAGTTCTTC. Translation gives CSASGGQGDINEQFF.

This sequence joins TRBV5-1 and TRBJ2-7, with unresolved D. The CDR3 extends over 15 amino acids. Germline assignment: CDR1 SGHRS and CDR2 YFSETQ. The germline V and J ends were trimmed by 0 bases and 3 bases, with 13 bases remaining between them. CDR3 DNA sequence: TGCGCCAGCAGCTTGGAAAAACCGGACGACTACGAGCAGTACTTC. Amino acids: CASSLEKPDDYEQYF.

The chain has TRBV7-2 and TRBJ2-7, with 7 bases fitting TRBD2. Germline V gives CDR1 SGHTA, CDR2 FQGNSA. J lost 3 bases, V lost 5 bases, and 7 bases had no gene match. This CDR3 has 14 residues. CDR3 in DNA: TGTGCCAGCAGCCCCGGACTAGTTTTCTACGAGCAGTACTTC. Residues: CASSPGLVFYEQYF.

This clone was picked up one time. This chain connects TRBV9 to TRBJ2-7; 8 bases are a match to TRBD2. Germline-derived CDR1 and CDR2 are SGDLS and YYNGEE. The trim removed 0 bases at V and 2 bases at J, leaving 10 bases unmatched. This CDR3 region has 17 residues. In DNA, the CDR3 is TGTGCCAGCAGCGTAGTCCCTCTACTAGCGGCTGCCTACGAGCAGTACTTC. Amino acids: CASSVVPLLAAAYEQYF.

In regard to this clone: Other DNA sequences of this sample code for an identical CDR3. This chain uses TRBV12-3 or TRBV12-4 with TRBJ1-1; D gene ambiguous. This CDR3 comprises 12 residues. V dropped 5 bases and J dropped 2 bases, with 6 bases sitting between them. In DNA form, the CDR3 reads TGTGCCAGCAGTCCTCGTAACACTGAAGCTTTCTTT. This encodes CASSPRNTEAFF.

As DNA, the CDR3 is TGTGCCAGTAGTACCCCCGGGGGAGGGGTGAGCACAGATACGCAGTATTTT. It translates to CASSTPGGGVSTDTQYF. This rearrangement joins TRBV19 to TRBJ2-3, with 7 bases identical to TRBD2. CDR3 length equals 17 residues. Per the germline V gene, CDR1 is LNHDA and CDR2 is SQIVND (reference sequence). Trimming took 4 bases from V and 0 from J; bases not matched to a gene: 10. Full variable domain (rest looked up from reference TRBV19 and TRBJ2-3): DGGITQSPKYLFRKEGQNVTLSCEQNLNHDAMYWYRQDPGQGLRLIYYSQIVNDFQKGDIAEGYSVSREKKESFPLTVTSAQKNPTAFYLCASSTPGGGVSTDTQYFGPGTRLTVL.

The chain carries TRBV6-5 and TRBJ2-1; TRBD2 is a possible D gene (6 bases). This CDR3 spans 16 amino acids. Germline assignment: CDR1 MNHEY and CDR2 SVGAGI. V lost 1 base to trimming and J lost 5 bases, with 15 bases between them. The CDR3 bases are TGTGCCAGCAGTTACTTCCAGTCCGGCGGGAACAATGAGCAGTTCTTC. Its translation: CASSYFQSGGNNEQFF.

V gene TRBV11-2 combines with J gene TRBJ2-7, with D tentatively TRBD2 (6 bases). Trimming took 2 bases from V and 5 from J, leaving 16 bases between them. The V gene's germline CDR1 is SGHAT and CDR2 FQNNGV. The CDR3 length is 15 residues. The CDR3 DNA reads TGTGCCAGCAGCTTAATGCGGGGCCCTTCCCACGAGCAGTACTTC. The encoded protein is CASSLMRGPSHEQYF.

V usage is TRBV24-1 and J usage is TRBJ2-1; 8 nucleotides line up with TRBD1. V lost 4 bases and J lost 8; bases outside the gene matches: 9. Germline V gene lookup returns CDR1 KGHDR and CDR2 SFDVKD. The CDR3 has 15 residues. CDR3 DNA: TGTGCCACCAGTGAGACGACAGGGGTTGGCGATGAGCAGTTCTTC. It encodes CATSETTGVGDEQFF.

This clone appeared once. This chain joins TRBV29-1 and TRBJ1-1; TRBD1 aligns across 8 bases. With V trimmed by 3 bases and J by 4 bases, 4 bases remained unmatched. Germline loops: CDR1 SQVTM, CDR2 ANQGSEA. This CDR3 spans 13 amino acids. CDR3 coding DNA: TGCAGCGTTGAGTCAACAGGGGGCACTGAAGCTTTCTTT. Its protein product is CSVESTGGTEAFF. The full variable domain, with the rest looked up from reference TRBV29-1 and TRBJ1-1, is SAVISQKPSRDICQRGTSLTIQCQVDSQVTMMFWYRQQPGQSLTLIATANQGSEATYESGFVIDKFPISRPNLTFSTLTVSNMSPEDSSIYLCSVESTGGTEAFFGQGTRLTVV.

CDR3 sequence reads: CASSLGLAGSEQFF. CDR3 DNA: TGTGCCAGCAGCTTGGGACTAGCGGGGAGCGAGCAGTTCTTC. The chain recombines TRBV5-6 with TRBJ2-1, with 11 nucleotides matching TRBD2. The CDR3 spans 14 residues. The germline gives CDR1 SGHDT, CDR2 YYEEEE. V lost 0 bases to trimming and J lost 10 bases; unmatched junction nucleotides: 3.

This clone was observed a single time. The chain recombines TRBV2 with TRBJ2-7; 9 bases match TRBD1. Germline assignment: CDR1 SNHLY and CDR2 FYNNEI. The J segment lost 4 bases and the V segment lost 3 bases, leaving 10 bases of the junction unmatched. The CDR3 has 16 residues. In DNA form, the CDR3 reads TGTGCCAGCAGTGACCTTTTACAGGGGGCGCGTTACGAGCAGTACTTC. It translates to CASSDLLQGARYEQYF.

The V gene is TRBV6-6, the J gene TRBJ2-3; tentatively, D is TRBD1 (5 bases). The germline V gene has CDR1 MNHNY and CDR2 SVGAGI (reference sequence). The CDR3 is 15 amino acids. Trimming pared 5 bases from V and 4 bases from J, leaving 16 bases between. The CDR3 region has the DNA TGTGCCAGCAGTAATAGCAGGGAATCCGCAGATACGCAGTATTTT. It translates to CASSNSRESADTQYF.

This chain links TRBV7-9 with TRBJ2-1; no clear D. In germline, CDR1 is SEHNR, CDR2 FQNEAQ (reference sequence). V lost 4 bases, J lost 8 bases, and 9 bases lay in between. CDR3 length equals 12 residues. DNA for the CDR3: TGTGCCAGCAGCTCGGTAGGAGATGAGCAGTTCTTC. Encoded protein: CASSSVGDEQFF.

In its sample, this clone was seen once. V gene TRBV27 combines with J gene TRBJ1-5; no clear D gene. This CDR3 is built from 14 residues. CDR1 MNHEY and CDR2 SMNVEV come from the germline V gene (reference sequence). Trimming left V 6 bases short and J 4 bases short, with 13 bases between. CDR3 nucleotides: TGTGCCAGCAGGAACCGGGAGGTGAATCAGCCCCAGCATTTT. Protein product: CASRNREVNQPQHF.

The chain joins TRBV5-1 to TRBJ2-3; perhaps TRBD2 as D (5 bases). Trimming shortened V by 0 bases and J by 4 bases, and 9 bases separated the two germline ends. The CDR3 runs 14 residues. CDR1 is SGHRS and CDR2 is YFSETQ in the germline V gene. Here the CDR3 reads CASSLGLASDTQYF. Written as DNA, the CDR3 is TGCGCCAGCAGCTTGGGTCTAGCTTCAGATACGCAGTATTTT.

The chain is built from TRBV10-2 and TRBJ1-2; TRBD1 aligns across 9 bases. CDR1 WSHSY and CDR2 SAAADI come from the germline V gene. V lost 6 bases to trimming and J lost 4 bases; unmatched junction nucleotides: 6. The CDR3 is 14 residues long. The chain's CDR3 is CASSSGTGTYGYTF. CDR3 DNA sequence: TGCGCCAGCAGCTCCGGGACAGGGACCTATGGCTACACCTTC.